The 9 T cell receptor beta chains below all came from one sample that was sequenced in a study of neurological immune-mediated disorders. Via MiXCR, TCRdb re-called the 5' RACE reads, giving one row per CDR3 protein. The data hold fewer than 80,000 distinct CDR3 sequences, with around 5% observed a single time. What was sequenced was PBMCs. All receptors come from a woman between 25 and 40 years old with multiple sclerosis.

This clonotype was seen ten or more times. The chain couples TRBV5-5 to TRBJ2-7, with TRBD2 as a possible D gene (6 bases). Germline CDR1 and CDR2: SGHKS and YYEKEE (reference sequence). Trimming stripped 3 bases from V and 6 bases from J, with 16 bases between. The CDR3 is made up of 14 amino acids. CDR3: CASSSGVSYSEQYF. The DNA for the CDR3 is TGTGCCAGCAGCTCGGGAGTATCTTACTCCGAGCAGTACTTC.

This clonotype was seen a handful of times. The junction departs from germline at one end; a sequencing error may be responsible. The chain is built from TRBV20-1 and TRBJ1-5; 9 positions match TRBD1. This CDR3 region has 16 residues. CDR1 is DFQATT and CDR2 is SNEGSKA in the germline V gene (reference sequence). The CDR3, as DNA: TGCAGTGCTACCCCGGGACAGGGAGCGGTTTATCAGCCCCAGAATTTT. This sequence encodes CSATPGQGAVYQPQNF.

The sample holds many counts of this clonotype. V and J are TRBV20-1 and TRBJ1-1, with 7 bases aligning to TRBD1. Losses at the gene ends were 1 base for V and 3 bases for J; bases not matched to a gene: 11. Germline CDR1 and CDR2: DFQATT and SNEGSKA (reference sequence). The CDR3 length is 16 residues. CDR3 in DNA: TGCAGTGCTAGAGCGAAGAACAGGGGATTGGACACTGAAGCTTTCTTT. Protein product: CSARAKNRGLDTEAFF.

This clonotype has at least ten counts. This chain connects TRBV6-4 to TRBJ2-3, with TRBD1 matching 8 bases. The CDR3 consists of 15 residues. From germline, CDR1 is MRHNA and CDR2 SNTAGT. V lost 0 bases, J lost 1 base, and 0 bases stayed unmatched. In DNA form, the CDR3 reads TGTGCCAGCAGTGACTCGGGACAGGGCACAGATACGCAGTATTTT. Its protein product is CASSDSGQGTDTQYF.

This clonotype was observed at least ten times. The chain couples TRBV12-3 or TRBV12-4 to TRBJ1-4; D is ambiguous. V gave up 2 bases and J gave up 8 bases, with 12 bases separating them. The CDR3 contains 14 residues. The CDR3 DNA sequence: TGTGCCAGCAGTTTATCCCGACGTGGGGAAAAACTGTTTTTT. Encoded protein: CASSLSRRGEKLFF.

This clonotype has ten or more counts. The chain couples TRBV3-1 to TRBJ1-2; D not certain. V was trimmed by 1 base and J by 7 bases, leaving 4 bases between them. The length of the CDR3 is 11 residues. The germline CDR1 and CDR2 sequences are LGHDT and YNNKEL (reference sequence). The CDR3 protein is CASSQGPGYTF. The CDR3 DNA is TGTGCCAGCAGCCAAGGTCCTGGCTACACCTTC.

The chain has TRBV21-1 and TRBJ2-6. TRBV21-1 is annotated as a pseudogene. This CDR3 comprises 15 residues. CDR3 bases: TGTGCCAGCAGCAAATCGGTCTCTGGGGCCAACGTCCTGACTTTC. Amino acids: CASSKSVSGANVLTF.

This clonotype has at least ten counts. This sequence joins TRBV11-2 and TRBJ2-2, with D perhaps matching TRBD2 (5 bases). The CDR3 consists of 16 residues. The ends were cut back, 1 base at V and 1 base at J, with 10 bases in the middle. Germline lookup yields CDR1 SGHAT and CDR2 FQNNGV. DNA of the CDR3: TGTGCCAGCAGCTTAGGGGGAGCGAGGAACACCGGGGAGCTGTTTTTT. It specifies CASSLGGARNTGELFF.

This clonotype was observed at least ten times. The rearrangement uses TRBV3-1 and TRBJ2-4, with TRBD2 as a possible D gene (7 bases). V was shortened by 2 bases and J by 0 bases, with 17 bases between the two germline ends. CDR1 LGHDT and CDR2 YNNKEL come from the germline V gene (reference sequence). The CDR3 is 18 amino acids. CDR3: CASSQPVGGGEAKNIQYF. The CDR3 coding sequence is TGTGCCAGCAGCCAACCCGTGGGAGGGGGAGAAGCCAAAAACATTCAGTACTTC.